Shown below are 16 T cell receptor beta chains from a single sample sequenced in a study of cytotoxic CD8 clonotypes in ibrutinib-treated CLL. The assay was immunoSEQ multiplex PCR, and TCRdb's table has in-frame clones only and misses some. Among fewer than 100,000 clones listed, around 79% were seen once. Source: PBMCs, taken after 12 months of ibrutinib treatment. These receptors came from a human donor with chronic lymphocytic leukemia.

This clone was recorded once. The V gene is TRBV9, the J gene TRBJ2-1; 10 bases agree with TRBD2. CDR3 length: 16 residues. Germline assignment: CDR1 SGDLS and CDR2 YYNGEE. The V segment lost 4 bases and the J segment 2 bases; nucleotides outside the gene matches: 6. CDR3 residues: CASSPKSGRAYNEQFF. In DNA, the CDR3 is TGTGCCAGCAGCCCCAAGAGCGGGAGGGCCTACAATGAGCAGTTCTTC. Variable domain in full (rest from reference TRBV9 and TRBJ2-1): DSGVTQTPKHLITATGQRVTLRCSPRSGDLSVYWYQQSLDQGLQFLIQYYNGEERAKGNILERFSAQQFPDLHSELNLSSLELGDSALYFCASSPKSGRAYNEQFFGPGTRLTVL.

This clone was counted between two and nine times. This chain uses TRBV7-9 with TRBJ2-3; no clear D gene. The V end was cut by 1 base, the J end by 5 bases, with 4 bases between. The CDR3 spans 12 residues. The germline CDR1 and CDR2 sequences are SEHNR and FQNEAQ (reference sequence). The DNA of the CDR3 is TGTGCCAGCAGCTTAGTGGTAGATACGCAGTATTTT. Translation: CASSLVVDTQYF.

V and J are TRBV19 and TRBJ1-1; tentatively, D is TRBD1 (5 bases). The V and J ends lost 0 bases and 6 bases respectively, with 14 bases between them. The CDR3 consists of 15 residues. Germline V gene sequence: CDR1 LNHDA, CDR2 SQIVND (reference sequence). The CDR3: CASSIDPGRVAEAFF. CDR3 sequence (DNA): TGTGCCAGTAGTATAGATCCCGGCAGGGTCGCTGAAGCTTTCTTT.

The chain employs TRBV9 and TRBJ1-3; perhaps TRBD1 as D (5 bases). The ends were cut back, 6 bases at V and 8 bases at J, with 21 bases in the middle. Germline V gives CDR1 SGDLS, CDR2 YYNGEE. CDR3 length equals 15 residues. The CDR3, as DNA: TGTGCCAGCACCCGGGGCCTTCCTCAGAGGGACACCATATATTTT. Translating it yields CASTRGLPQRDTIYF.

The chain joins TRBV15 to TRBJ2-4, with unresolved D. V lost 11 bases to trimming and J lost 0 bases, with 23 bases between them. CDR1 is LNHNV, CDR2 YYDKDF, per germline (reference sequence). The CDR3 has 17 residues. In DNA, the CDR3 is TGTGCCTACGCCACCTTACCCCCTCGCCTAGCCAAAAACATTCAGTACTTC. This codes for CAYATLPPRLAKNIQYF.

The chain recombines TRBV5-4 with TRBJ2-5; 8 positions match TRBD2. Germline trimming cut 4 bases from V and 5 bases from J; bases unmatched to any gene: 4. CDR1 SGHNT and CDR2 YYREEE come from the germline V gene (reference sequence). This CDR3 comprises 13 residues. CDR3 DNA: TGTGCCAGCAGCGAAGCGGGGGTGGAGACCCAGTACTTC. This translates into CASSEAGVETQYF.

This clone turned up a few times. The V gene is TRBV5-1, the J gene TRBJ2-1; the match to TRBD1 covers 11 bases. The CDR3 runs to 16 residues. Germline CDR1 is SGHRS and CDR2 is YFSETQ. V lost 4 bases, J lost 8 bases, and 11 bases stayed unmatched. CDR3 sequence (DNA): TGCGCCAGCAGCCCCGGTGGGACAGGGGGATTGCATGAGCAGTTCTTC. It is translated as CASSPGGTGGLHEQFF.

The chain has TRBV6-5 and TRBJ2-5, with D maybe TRBD2 (6 bases). The CDR3 covers 14 residues. V was trimmed by 2 bases and J by 2 bases, leaving 9 bases between them. The germline V gene encodes CDR1 MNHEY and CDR2 SVGAGI. The CDR3 loop reads CASSYAEGQETQYF. The CDR3, as DNA: TGTGCCAGCAGTTACGCGGAGGGGCAAGAGACCCAGTACTTC.

The chain carries TRBV28 and TRBJ2-4, with a tentative D call TRBD2 (6 bases). With 6 bases removed from V and 8 bases from J, the gap between germline ends came to 17 bases. The CDR3 is made up of 14 amino acids. From germline, CDR1 is MDHEN and CDR2 SYDVKM. The CDR3 DNA sequence: TGTGCCAGCAGCCGCGGGGACTCGCGCCACATTCAGTACTTC. Amino acid sequence: CASSRGDSRHIQYF.

This sequence joins TRBV27 and TRBJ1-4; D remains unclear. Germline assignment: CDR1 MNHEY and CDR2 SMNVEV (reference sequence). Trimming took 7 bases from V and 1 from J, leaving 10 bases between them. CDR3 size: 14 residues. CDR3 sequence reads: CASTHPGTNEKLFF. The CDR3, as DNA: TGTGCCAGCACCCATCCCGGAACTAATGAAAAACTGTTTTTT.

The chain joins TRBV6-5 to TRBJ2-5, with a tentative D call TRBD1 (5 bases). The CDR3 has 15 amino acids. V dropped 7 bases and J dropped 1 base, with 16 bases sitting between them. The germline V gene has CDR1 MNHEY and CDR2 SVGAGI. The CDR3 loop reads CASNTQWGSQETQYF. The CDR3 bases are TGTGCCAGCAATACTCAATGGGGCAGCCAAGAGACCCAGTACTTC.

The J gene is TRBJ2-2, the V gene TRBV4-2; D is uncertain. Trimming took 1 base from V and 4 from J, leaving 7 bases between them. The V gene's germline CDR1 is LGHNA and CDR2 YNFKEQ. CDR3 length: 14 residues. The chain's CDR3 is CASSQAPGTGELFF. The CDR3 DNA is TGTGCCAGCAGCCAAGCGCCTGGCACCGGGGAGCTGTTTTTT.

This chain uses TRBV19 with TRBJ2-7; perhaps TRBD1 as D (7 bases). Germline CDR1 is LNHDA and CDR2 is SQIVND (reference sequence). Trimming shortened V by 5 bases and J by 5 bases, and 19 bases separated the two germline ends. The CDR3 is 15 amino acids. The CDR3 is CASSETRGAIDEQYF. The CDR3 nucleotides are TGTGCCAGTAGTGAGACCAGGGGGGCCATCGACGAGCAGTACTTC. The complete variable domain, with remaining parts taken from reference TRBV19 and TRBJ2-7, reads DGGITQSPKYLFRKEGQNVTLSCEQNLNHDAMYWYRQDPGQGLRLIYYSQIVNDFQKGDIAEGYSVSREKKESFPLTVTSAQKNPTAFYLCASSETRGAIDEQYFGPGTRLTVT.

The chain is built from TRBV4-2 and TRBJ2-7; 10 nucleotides agree with TRBD1. CDR3 length: 14 amino acids. Germline V gene data show CDR1 as LGHNA and CDR2 as YNFKEQ. The V segment lost 4 bases and the J segment 3 bases; nucleotides outside the gene matches: 3. The CDR3 region is CASSRDRGLYEQYF. The CDR3 DNA follows: TGTGCCAGCAGCCGGGACAGGGGCCTCTACGAGCAGTACTTC.

This clone was detected a few times. J is TRBJ1-4 and V is TRBV30, with D possibly being TRBD1 (5 bases). This CDR3 has 14 amino acids. V lost 5 bases and J lost 3, with 13 bases in between. Germline CDR1 is GTSNPN and CDR2 is SVGIG (reference sequence). The chain's CDR3 is CAWGAGHSNEKLFF. The CDR3 nucleotides read TGTGCCTGGGGGGCCGGACACTCTAATGAAAAACTGTTTTTT.

V is TRBV6-5 and J is TRBJ1-2; D not certain. Germline assignment: CDR1 MNHEY and CDR2 SVGAGI. This CDR3 has 14 amino acids. V dropped 4 bases and J dropped 1 base, with 10 bases sitting between them. CDR3 in DNA: TGTGCCAGCAGTTCGCCAGGCGTTAACTATGGCTACACCTTC. Amino acid sequence: CASSSPGVNYGYTF.